The 22 T cell receptor beta chains in this list originate from one sample, sequenced in a study of cytotoxic CD8 clonotypes in ibrutinib-treated CLL. The assay was immunoSEQ multiplex PCR, and TCRdb's table has in-frame clones only and misses some. Found here are 250,000 to 350,000 clones, around 69% of them singletons; the top ten hold about 5.8%. The specimen was PBMCs, collected at disease progression, from a patient treated with ibrutinib. The source of these receptors is a human donor with chronic lymphocytic leukemia.

The DNA of the CDR3 is TGTGCCAGCAGTACGACTACGAAAAACACTGAAGCTTTCTTT. This translates into CASSTTTKNTEAFF. The gene calls are TRBV2 and TRBJ1-1; D call uncertain. The CDR3 runs to 14 residues. Trimming cost V 5 bases and J 2 bases, with 12 bases left between them. The germline gives CDR1 SNHLY, CDR2 FYNNEI.

The chain employs TRBV4-3 and TRBJ2-6; possibly TRBD1 for D (5 bases). Trimming left V 4 bases short and J 1 base short, with 14 bases between. Germline V lookup: CDR1 LGHNA, CDR2 YSLEER. The CDR3 length is 17 residues. CDR3 region: CASSRITGLSGANVLTF. The CDR3, as DNA: TGCGCCAGCAGCCGGATTACAGGATTGTCTGGGGCCAACGTCCTGACTTTC.

As DNA, the CDR3 is TGCGCCAGCAGCCCTCGGGACTTAGACAATGAGCAGTTCTTC. Its translation is CASSPRDLDNEQFF. This rearrangement joins TRBV5-1 to TRBJ2-1; D possibly corresponds to TRBD2 (6 bases). Trimming removed 4 bases from V and 5 bases from J, with 13 bases in between. CDR3 length: 14 residues. The germline V gene has CDR1 SGHRS and CDR2 YFSETQ.

The CDR3 reads CASTRLREYNEQFF. In DNA, the CDR3 is TGTGCCAGCACCCGCCTAAGGGAGTACAATGAGCAGTTCTTC. The chain employs TRBV2 and TRBJ2-1; possibly TRBD2 for D (5 bases). In germline, CDR1 is SNHLY, CDR2 FYNNEI. This CDR3 is 14 amino acids long. Trimming cost V 7 bases and J 4 bases, with 14 bases left between them.

This clone has a handful of counts. The DNA for the CDR3 is TGTGCCAGCAGCGGCCTTACAGGGGGCGGCCGCTACGAGCAGTACTTC. Translated: CASSGLTGGGRYEQYF. The chain combines TRBV7-9 with TRBJ2-7; 9 bases align to TRBD1. The CDR3 spans 16 residues. Germline lookup yields CDR1 SEHNR and CDR2 FQNEAQ (reference sequence). With V trimmed by 5 bases and J by 3 bases, 11 bases remained unmatched. The whole variable domain, filled in from reference TRBV7-9 and TRBJ2-7, reads DTGVSQNPRHKITKRGQNVTFRCDPISEHNRLYWYRQTLGQGPEFLTYFQNEAQLEKSRLLSDRFSAERPKGSFSTLEIQRTEQGDSAMYLCASSGLTGGGRYEQYFGPGTRLTVT.

The chain recombines TRBV2 with TRBJ1-6; D is uncertain. V gave up 6 bases and J gave up 9 bases, with 15 bases separating them. Germline-derived CDR1 and CDR2 are SNHLY and FYNNEI. The CDR3 runs to 14 residues. The CDR3 region is CASSPGSLRSPLHF. In DNA, the CDR3 is TGTGCCAGCAGCCCCGGAAGCCTGCGTTCACCCCTCCACTTT.

Of note for this clone: The sample holds other DNA sequences that translate to the same CDR3. The chain couples TRBV27 to TRBJ2-7; either TRBD1 or TRBD2 may supply D (5 bases each). The V gene's germline CDR1 is MNHEY and CDR2 SMNVEV (reference sequence). The CDR3 totals 14 residues. V was clipped by 2 bases and J by 3 bases, with 11 bases between them. The CDR3 protein is CASSLRGPSYEQYF. The CDR3 DNA sequence: TGTGCCAGCAGTTTACGGGGACCGAGCTACGAGCAGTACTTC.

The chain has TRBV19 and TRBJ2-7, with 7 bases fitting TRBD1. This CDR3 has 16 amino acids. Germline CDR1 LNHDA, CDR2 SQIVND (reference sequence). V lost 4 bases to trimming and J lost 1 base; unmatched junction nucleotides: 10. The CDR3: CASSTTGWFGSYEQYF. As DNA, the CDR3 is TGTGCCAGTAGTACGACAGGGTGGTTCGGGTCCTACGAGCAGTACTTC.

The count of this clone is one. The CDR3: CASSRATGLSYEQYF. The CDR3 DNA reads TGCGCCAGCAGCCGGGCGACAGGTCTCTCCTACGAGCAGTACTTC. The genes are TRBV4-1 and TRBJ2-7; D perhaps matches TRBD1 (6 bases). The germline V gene encodes CDR1 MGHRA and CDR2 YSYEKL. The CDR3 consists of 15 residues. The germline V and J ends were trimmed by 4 bases and 0 bases, with 13 bases remaining between them.

The rearrangement joins TRBV5-1 to TRBJ2-1, with D possibly being TRBD2 (6 bases). This CDR3 contains 15 residues. CDR1 and CDR2 from the germline V gene are SGHRS and YFSETQ. V shed 6 bases and J shed 7 bases, with 20 bases lying between them. CDR3 coding DNA: TGCGCCAGCACCCATAGGTCTAGCGTCCGGAATGAGCAGTTCTTC. Amino acid sequence: CASTHRSSVRNEQFF. Based on the CDR3 plus reference TRBV5-1 and TRBJ2-1, the full variable domain is KAGVTQTPRYLIKTRGQQVTLSCSPISGHRSVSWYQQTPGQGLQFLFEYFSETQRNKGNFPGRFSGRQFSNSRSEMNVSTLELGDSALYLCASTHRSSVRNEQFFGPGTRLTVL.

In its sample, this clone was seen once. The chain's CDR3 is CASSGGGTTDTQYF. DNA for the CDR3: TGTGCCAGCAGCGGAGGGGGTACTACAGATACGCAGTATTTT. V is TRBV9 and J is TRBJ2-3, with a possible D match to TRBD1 (6 bases). The CDR3 is made up of 14 amino acids. The germline V gene has CDR1 SGDLS and CDR2 YYNGEE. V was clipped by 3 bases and J by 3 bases, with 11 bases between them.

The chain carries TRBV5-1 and TRBJ2-2; 7 bases match TRBD2. Germline V gene lookup returns CDR1 SGHRS and CDR2 YFSETQ. The CDR3 totals 16 residues. Trimming took 4 bases from V and 0 from J; bases not matched to a gene: 6. This CDR3 reads CASSPRDYANTGELFF. The DNA for the CDR3 is TGCGCCAGCAGCCCCCGGGACTACGCGAACACCGGGGAGCTGTTTTTT.

This clone came up a few times. The genes are TRBV7-9 and TRBJ1-2; D not resolved. Germline assignment: CDR1 SEHNR and CDR2 FQNEAQ (reference sequence). The CDR3 loop spans 14 amino acids. The V end was cut by 7 bases, the J end by 0 bases, with 12 bases between. The CDR3: CASIPWAANYGYTF. The CDR3 bases are TGTGCCAGCATCCCCTGGGCAGCTAACTATGGCTACACCTTC.

The V call is TRBV4-1, the J call TRBJ1-1; 9 bases are shared with TRBD1. The V gene end was trimmed by 4 bases and the J gene end by 3 bases; junction bases not matched to a gene: 3. Germline V lookup: CDR1 MGHRA, CDR2 YSYEKL. The CDR3 loop spans 14 amino acids. This CDR3 is CASSPTGGYTEAFF. Written as DNA, the CDR3 is TGCGCCAGCAGCCCGACAGGGGGGTACACTGAAGCTTTCTTT.

This clone appeared many times. The rearrangement uses TRBV18 and TRBJ1-1, with 7 bases matching TRBD1. CDR3 size: 13 residues. V trimming: 6 bases; J trimming: 0 bases; junction bases outside the gene matches: 1. In germline, CDR1 is KGHSH, CDR2 LQKENI. CDR3 DNA sequence: TGTGCCAGCTCCGGGACAGTGAACACTGAAGCTTTCTTT. Its translation is CASSGTVNTEAFF. The full variable domain, with the rest looked up from reference TRBV18 and TRBJ1-1, is NAGVMQNPRHLVRRRGQEARLRCSPMKGHSHVYWYRQLPEEGLKFMVYLQKENIIDESGMPKERFSAEFPKEGPSILRIQQVVRGDSAAYFCASSGTVNTEAFFGQGTRLTVV.

This clone was seen once. This sequence joins TRBV7-9 and TRBJ2-7; D perhaps matches TRBD2 (5 bases). The CDR3 is 13 amino acids. The V and J ends lost 1 base and 3 bases respectively, with 7 bases between them. CDR1 is SEHNR, CDR2 FQNEAQ, per germline (reference sequence). The CDR3: CASSLDEGYEQYF. The CDR3, as DNA: TGTGCCAGCAGCTTAGATGAGGGCTACGAGCAGTACTTC.

The chain links TRBV28 to TRBJ2-2; D unresolved. Deletions cut 4 bases from V and 0 bases from J, with 6 bases between. CDR1 MDHEN and CDR2 SYDVKM come from the germline V gene. CDR3 size: 14 residues. The CDR3 protein is CASSWIANTGELFF. CDR3 nucleotide sequence: TGTGCCAGCAGTTGGATCGCGAACACCGGGGAGCTGTTTTTT.

V is TRBV11-2 and J is TRBJ2-7; D ambiguous. The germline V and J ends were trimmed by 3 bases and 3 bases, with 15 bases remaining between them. From germline, CDR1 is SGHAT and CDR2 FQNNGV. The CDR3 loop spans 15 amino acids. CDR3 sequence reads: CASSFQPTGIYEQYF. DNA for the CDR3: TGTGCCAGCAGCTTCCAGCCCACGGGCATCTACGAGCAGTACTTC.

The rearrangement links TRBV7-6 to TRBJ2-7; D tentatively reads TRBD1 or TRBD2 (5 bases each). Germline values: CDR1 SGHVS, CDR2 FNYEAQ. The CDR3 has 14 amino acids. V lost 5 bases and J 4 bases, leaving 15 bases between the germline ends. The CDR3 sequence: CASSIGALRYEQYF. The CDR3, as DNA: TGTGCCAGCAGCATCGGGGCCCTGAGGTACGAGCAGTACTTC.

This CDR3 reads CATSRRGGLGEDTQYF. The CDR3 bases are TGTGCCACCAGCAGACGTGGGGGACTAGGTGAGGATACGCAGTATTTT. V and J are TRBV15 and TRBJ2-3; 8 bases fit TRBD2. There are 16 residues in the CDR3. In germline, CDR1 is LNHNV, CDR2 YYDKDF (reference sequence). The V gene end was trimmed by 2 bases and the J gene end by 6 bases; junction bases not matched to a gene: 10.

J is TRBJ1-3 and V is TRBV7-2; the D is unclear. Trimming removed 1 base at V and 2 bases at J, with 9 bases between. The CDR3 runs to 15 residues. Germline CDR1 and CDR2: SGHTA and FQGNSA. The CDR3: CASSLVASAGNTIYF. The CDR3 bases are TGTGCCAGCAGCTTAGTGGCCAGCGCTGGAAACACCATATATTTT.

The CDR3 protein is CASSVAWTGGADEQYF. The CDR3 nucleotides are TGTGCCAGCAGCGTAGCCTGGACAGGGGGCGCCGACGAGCAGTACTTC. This sequence joins TRBV9 and TRBJ2-7; TRBD1 agrees at 11 bases. With V trimmed by 0 bases and J by 5 bases, 7 bases remained unmatched. CDR1 is SGDLS, CDR2 YYNGEE, per germline. The CDR3 length is 16 residues.